A single sample gave rise to the 18 T cell receptor beta chains below, sequenced in a study of T-cell reconstitution after alpha-beta-depleted transplantation in children. Researchers prepared the TCRbeta library using unique molecular identifiers, the study reports. MiXCR was run by TCRdb on the PCR reads, yielding one entry per CDR3 protein. Among some 640,000 distinct CDR3 sequences, roughly 15% were seen once, and the ten largest hold 0.8% to 1.1%. This material consisted of PBMCs from the stem cell graft donor, taken from the stem cell graft. Every receptor here comes from a human donor who donated a stem cell graft to a child with acute myeloid leukemia.

This clonotype was observed a few times. The chain carries TRBV29-1 and TRBJ2-7, with D possibly matching TRBD2 (5 bases). Germline CDR1 and CDR2: SQVTM and ANQGSEA. V was cut by 4 bases and J by 1 base, with 11 bases left in between. The CDR3 spans 13 residues. The CDR3 region has the DNA TGCAGCGTTGTGGACGGGGATTCCTACGAGCAGTACTTC. Translation gives CSVVDGDSYEQYF.

This clonotype was counted many times. The chain carries TRBV29-1 and TRBJ1-2, with unresolved D. The CDR3 is 12 residues long. CDR1 is SQVTM and CDR2 is ANQGSEA in the germline V gene. The germline V and J ends were trimmed by 8 bases and 2 bases, with 12 bases remaining between them. The CDR3 sequence: CSFRTENYGYTF. DNA of the CDR3: TGCAGCTTTAGGACGGAGAACTATGGCTACACCTTC.

This clonotype was seen ten or more times. The V call is TRBV5-7, the J call TRBJ2-2, with D perhaps TRBD1 (6 bases). TRBV5-7 is labeled an ORF, and its function is uncertain. This CDR3 has 19 residues. With 6 bases removed from V and 1 base from J, the gap between germline ends came to 25 bases. CDR3 nucleotides: TGTGCCAGCACCACAATCTGGCGCAGGGGACCTAAGAACACCGGGGAGCTGTTTTTT. This sequence encodes CASTTIWRRGPKNTGELFF.

The sample holds many counts of this clonotype. The rearrangement links TRBV12-3 or TRBV12-4 to TRBJ2-7; D is undetermined. The CDR3 runs 13 residues. V lost 3 bases, J lost 5 bases, and 11 bases lay in between. CDR3 protein: CASSLGSLHEQYV. The CDR3 DNA reads as TGTGCCAGCAGTTTGGGAAGCCTCCACGAGCAGTACGTC.

The chain carries TRBV10-3 and TRBJ1-2; no clear D gene. The CDR3 covers 14 residues. Deletions cut 6 bases from V and 8 bases from J, with 19 bases between. Looked up from germline, CDR1 is ENHRY and CDR2 is SYGVKD. The CDR3 bases are TGTGCCATCAGGATTTCGACTTACCCCTGGGGCTACACCTTC. Encoded protein: CAIRISTYPWGYTF.

V is TRBV20-1 and J is TRBJ1-2; TRBD1 matches at 10 bases. The V segment lost 5 bases and the J segment 6 bases; nucleotides outside the gene matches: 6. Germline loops: CDR1 DFQATT, CDR2 SNEGSKA (reference sequence). The CDR3 covers 13 residues. CDR3 sequence: CSAGRDRGNGYTF. The CDR3 region has the DNA TGCAGTGCTGGCCGGGACAGGGGAAATGGCTACACCTTC.

The rearrangement joins TRBV28 to TRBJ2-7; possibly TRBD1 for D (6 bases). V was cut by 2 bases and J by 0 bases, with 14 bases left in between. From germline, CDR1 is MDHEN and CDR2 SYDVKM. The CDR3 loop spans 16 amino acids. The CDR3 loop reads CASSLSGQPSSYEQYV. The CDR3 region has the DNA TGTGCCAGCAGTTTAAGCGGACAGCCAAGCTCCTACGAGCAGTACGTC.

The chain couples TRBV9 to TRBJ2-4; 10 positions agree with TRBD1. The V and J ends lost 2 bases and 10 bases, in that order; junction bases with no gene match: 9. The germline CDR1 and CDR2 sequences are SGDLS and YYNGEE. The CDR3 extends over 15 amino acids. The chain's CDR3 is CASSVDRDRGEIQYF. CDR3 sequence (DNA): TGTGCCAGCAGCGTCGACCGGGACAGGGGTGAAATTCAGTACTTC.

This clonotype was found many times. This sequence joins TRBV6-2 or TRBV6-3 and TRBJ2-1; TRBD2 agrees at 7 bases. With 4 bases clipped from V and 3 bases from J, the junction kept 9 bases outside the gene matches. The CDR3 runs 16 residues. Germline V gives CDR1 MNHEY, CDR2 SVGEGT. The DNA for the CDR3 is TGTGCCAGCAGTTTACGGGGGGTCACCGACTACAATGAGCAGTTCTTC. This sequence encodes CASSLRGVTDYNEQFF.

This clonotype occurred many times. The rearrangement links TRBV7-2 to TRBJ1-5; 7 nucleotides match TRBD1. Germline-derived CDR1 and CDR2 are SGHTA and FQGNSA. The junction had 6 bases not matched to a gene; V was cut back by 5 bases and J by 8 bases. The CDR3 is 13 residues long. CDR3 sequence: CASSAGTVKPQHF. CDR3 bases: TGTGCCAGCAGCGCCGGGACAGTTAAGCCCCAGCATTTT. Full variable domain (missing parts from reference TRBV7-2 and TRBJ1-5): GAGVSQSPSNKVTEKGKDVELRCDPISGHTALYWYRQSLGQGLEFLIYFQGNSAPDKSGLPSDRFSAERTGGSVSTLTIQRTQQEDSAVYLCASSAGTVKPQHFGDGTRLSIL.

Comment on this clonotype: This may stem from a read error, because a much larger clone lies one nucleotide away. The V and J genes are TRBV29-1 and TRBJ2-1; D is ambiguous. Germline V CDR1 and CDR2: SQVTM, ANQGSEA. This CDR3 comprises 12 residues. CDR3 nucleotides: TGCTGCGTTGAGTGGCAAGGCCATGAGCAGTTCTTC. Translation: CCVEWQGHEQFF.

The chain uses TRBV12-3 or TRBV12-4 and TRBJ2-7; D not resolved. Trimming shortened V by 5 bases and J by 1 base, and 9 bases separated the two germline ends. The CDR3 totals 13 residues. CDR3 coding DNA: TGTGCCAGCAGTCCCGGCATATCCTACGAGCAGTACTTC. This gives the protein CASSPGISYEQYF.

This clonotype appeared many times. The chain uses TRBV29-1 and TRBJ2-2, with 7 bases that match TRBD2. Germline CDR1 reads SQVTM; CDR2 reads ANQGSEA. The V and J ends lost 4 bases and 2 bases, in that order; junction bases with no gene match: 4. This CDR3 is built from 14 residues. In nucleotides, the CDR3 is TGCAGCGTTGCAGCGGGACCCAACACCGGGGAGCTGTTTTTT. Translated, it gives CSVAAGPNTGELFF.

In this sample, this clonotype turned up many times. The rearrangement links TRBV5-5 to TRBJ1-2; TRBD1 agrees at 9 bases. CDR1 SGHKS and CDR2 YYEKEE come from the germline V gene (reference sequence). The junction had 6 bases not matched to a gene; V was cut back by 5 bases and J by 4 bases. There are 14 residues in the CDR3. CDR3 in amino acids: CASRGQGLGYGYTF. CDR3 bases: TGTGCCAGCAGGGGACAGGGTCTCGGCTATGGCTACACCTTC.

The chain uses TRBV20-1 and TRBJ1-6; a possible D gene is TRBD1 (6 bases). CDR3 length: 13 amino acids. Per the germline V gene, CDR1 is DFQATT and CDR2 is SNEGSKA (reference sequence). The CDR3 loop is CSIPRDNNSPLHF. The CDR3 coding sequence is TGCAGCATACCCCGGGACAACAATTCACCCCTCCACTTT.

The J gene is TRBJ1-1, the V gene TRBV10-3, with no clear D. V was clipped by 3 bases and J by 0 bases, with 17 bases between them. From germline, CDR1 is ENHRY and CDR2 SYGVKD. CDR3 size: 17 residues. For the CDR3, the DNA is TGTGCCATCAGTGACCCTCAGACCGGGTTCATGAACACTGAAGCTTTCTTT. It translates to CAISDPQTGFMNTEAFF.

To note about this clonotype: It may be a read error: a sequence one base away is much more abundant. The V gene is TRBV5-6, the J gene TRBJ1-1, with D tentatively TRBD1 (6 bases). V lost 5 bases and J lost 5, with 22 bases in between. CDR1 and CDR2 (germline): SGHDT, YYEEEE. The CDR3 sequence is 16 residues long. The CDR3 region has the DNA TGTGCCAGCAGAAAACAATTCCGGGACATGGGAACTGAAGCTTTCTTT. Translating gives CASRKQFRDMGTEAFF.

As for this clonotype: The junction departs from germline at one end; a sequencing error may be responsible. The chain recombines TRBV12-3 or TRBV12-4 with TRBJ2-2; weak D call: TRBD2 (7 bases). The CDR3 totals 13 residues. The CDR3 protein is CASILRRGQELFF. The CDR3 bases are TGTGCCAGCATTTTACGGCGGGGGCAAGAGCTGTTTTTT.